The clone carrying this T cell receptor beta chain was recorded a few times. Its cognate antigen is unknown. These data belong to a study of T cells in Graves' hyperthyroidism and ophthalmopathy. On the study more broadly: Staff took peripheral blood when the initial diagnosis was made, before any treatment began. General observations from the study: A 13 V-J signature model discriminated ophthalmopathy versus stable hyperthyroidism. The blood repertoire included most of the expanded thyroid clonotypes above 0.001.

The study included ophthalmopathy patients with Clinical Activity Score at least 3, NOSPECS grade at least 4 and duration under 3 months. CDR3 length equals 15 residues. Germline lookup yields CDR1 SGHRS and CDR2 YFSETQ. V lost 4 bases, J lost 5 bases, and 9 bases stayed unmatched. Researchers amplified the TCR beta CDR3 regions from RNA transcripts. Initially, a first-round RT-PCR of the TCR CDR3 employed the HTBI primer set. TCRdb recomputed calls from the multiplex PCR reads with MiXCR, one row per CDR3 protein. This sample has fewer than 750,000 distinct CDR3 sequences, with roughly 14% found just once.

The TCR sequence derives from a woman in her forties with Graves' ophthalmopathy. This rearrangement joins TRBV5-1 to TRBJ2-5, with TRBD2 matching 9 bases. The specimen sequenced was blood. The CDR3 sequence: CASSAQPSGMETQYF. CDR3 bases: TGCGCCAGCAGCGCCCAACCTAGCGGGATGGAGACCCAGTACTTC. Using reference TRBV5-1 and TRBJ2-5 for the parts outside the CDR3, the full variable domain is KAGVTQTPRYLIKTRGQQVTLSCSPISGHRSVSWYQQTPGQGLQFLFEYFSETQRNKGNFPGRFSGRQFSNSRSEMNVSTLELGDSALYLCASSAQPSGMETQYFGPGTRLLVL.